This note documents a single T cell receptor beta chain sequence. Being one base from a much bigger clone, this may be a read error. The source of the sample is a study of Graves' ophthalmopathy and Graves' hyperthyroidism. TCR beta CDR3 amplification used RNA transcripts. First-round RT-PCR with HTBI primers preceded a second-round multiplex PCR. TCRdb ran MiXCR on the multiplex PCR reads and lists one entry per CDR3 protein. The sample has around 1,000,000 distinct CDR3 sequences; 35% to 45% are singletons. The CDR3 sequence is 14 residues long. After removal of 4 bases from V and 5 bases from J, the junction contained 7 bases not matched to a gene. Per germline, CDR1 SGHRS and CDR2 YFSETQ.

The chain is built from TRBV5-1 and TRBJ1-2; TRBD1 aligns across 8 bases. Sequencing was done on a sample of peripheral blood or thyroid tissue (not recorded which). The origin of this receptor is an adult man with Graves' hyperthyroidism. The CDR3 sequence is CASSPRTGQYGYTF. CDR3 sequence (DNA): TGCGCCAGCAGCCCCCGGACAGGGCAGTATGGCTACACCTTC.